This entry lists 27 T cell receptor beta chains sequenced from one sample in a study of CD4 and CD8 cells across lung adenocarcinoma regions. Each CDR3 protein gets one entry after TCRdb re-called the PCR reads with MiXCR. The sample has roughly 6,500 distinct CDR3 sequences, approximately 50% seen once; the top ten hold about 20%. The sample was CD8+ T cells from the center of a lung tumor. Receptors originate from a female donor with lung adenocarcinoma. The CD4 and CD8 labels of this study may be unreliable.

The V call is TRBV7-2, the J call TRBJ2-4; D assignment may be TRBD1 or TRBD2 (5 bases each). Germline V CDR1 and CDR2: SGHTA, FQGNSA. The CDR3 has 14 amino acids. The CDR3 DNA is TGTGGCGGCACGGGGCTGGGAGCCAAAGACACGCAGTACTTC. As protein: CGGTGLGAKDTQYF.

As for this clonotype: The junction differs from germline at one of its ends, possibly a read error. In DNA, the CDR3 is TGTGCCTGCAGCCGCTTAGCGAAAAACACTCAGTACTTC. This sequence encodes CACSRLAKNTQYF. V and J are TRBV7-2 and TRBJ2-3; perhaps TRBD2 as D (5 bases). Matching the DNA end better, TRBJ2-4 makes the J call doubtful. This CDR3 comprises 13 residues. Germline V gives CDR1 SGHTA, CDR2 FQGNSA.

Remarks on this clonotype: Germline is not matched at one junction end, which may reflect a read error. The chain joins TRBV6-5 to TRBJ2-1; unclear D gene. The end of the DNA fits TRBJ2-5 better, so the J call may be wrong. The CDR3 is 11 amino acids. Germline CDR1 MNHEY, CDR2 SVGAGI. This chain's CDR3 is CASSCFENQYF. CDR3 DNA sequence: TGTGCCAGCAGTTGCTTCGAGAACCAGTACTTC.

This clonotype is termed medium-sized. This sequence joins TRBV27 and TRBJ2-1; no firm D call. The CDR3 is made up of 15 amino acids. The germline CDR1 and CDR2 sequences are MNHEY and SMNVEV (reference sequence). V was shortened by 4 bases and J by 10 bases, with 20 bases between the two germline ends. As DNA, the CDR3 is TGTGCCAGCAGTTATCGTAATCTCCTATCCTACGAGCAGTTCTTC. It codes for CASSYRNLLSYEQFF.

This rearrangement joins TRBV7-2 to TRBJ2-7; either TRBD1 or TRBD2 may supply D (5 bases each). The CDR3 contains 14 residues. Germline V gene lookup returns CDR1 SGHTA and CDR2 FQGNSA. Trimming took 4 bases from V and 2 from J, leaving 12 bases between them. The CDR3: CASSSGTVAYEQYF. Here the CDR3 DNA reads TGTGCCAGCAGCTCGGGGACGGTGGCCTACGAGCAGTACTTC.

The chain has TRBV11-3 and TRBJ2-5; TRBD1 agrees at 8 bases. In germline, CDR1 is SGHNT, CDR2 YENEEA. The CDR3 spans 15 residues. The V and J ends lost 4 bases and 11 bases, in that order; junction bases with no gene match: 15. CDR3 loop: CASSSYDRGSDEQYF. The CDR3 DNA follows: TGTGCCAGCAGCTCCTACGACAGGGGCTCCGATGAGCAGTACTTC.

Many counts were recorded for this clonotype. The V gene is TRBV7-2, the J gene TRBJ2-1; D may be TRBD1 (5 bases). The CDR3 has 15 residues. Per germline, CDR1 SGHTA and CDR2 FQGNSA. The V end lost 1 base, the J end lost 3 bases, and 10 bases lay between the germline ends. The CDR3 is CASSLVAGIYNEQFF. The CDR3 region has the DNA TGTGCCAGCAGCTTAGTGGCAGGGATCTACAATGAGCAGTTCTTC.

As to this clonotype: A junction end diverges from the germline sequence, so it may reflect a read error. V usage is TRBV11-3 and J usage is TRBJ2-3, with TRBD2 matching over 9 bases. In germline, CDR1 is SGHNT, CDR2 YENEEA. The CDR3 totals 15 residues. CDR3 sequence: CARGLEASGIDAQYF. CDR3 bases: TGTGCCAGGGGCTTAGAGGCTAGCGGGATAGATGCGCAGTATTTC.

This clonotype rates as medium-sized (0.01 to 0.1%). This chain uses TRBV7-2 with TRBJ2-5; 10 bases map to TRBD1. The germline gives CDR1 SGHTA, CDR2 FQGNSA. CDR3 length: 16 residues. Trimming at V came to 0 bases and at J to 4 bases, leaving 5 bases not matched to a gene. CDR3 in DNA: TGTGCCAGCAGCTTAGCGGGGGGACAGGGGCGAGAGACCCAGTACTTC. It is translated as CASSLAGGQGRETQYF. Complete variable domain (other parts from reference TRBV7-2 and TRBJ2-5): GAGVSQSPSNKVTEKGKDVELRCDPISGHTALYWYRQSLGQGLEFLIYFQGNSAPDKSGLPSDRFSAERTGGSVSTLTIQRTQQEDSAVYLCASSLAGGQGRETQYFGPGTRLLVL.

The sample holds one count of this clonotype. Mismatch with germline at one junction end may stem from a read error. The V and J genes are TRBV6-1 and TRBJ2-5; maybe TRBD2 (7 bases). The CDR3 is 19 residues long. The germline V gene encodes CDR1 MNHNS and CDR2 SASEGT. This chain's CDR3 is CASRSGPGRGGRGPDTQYF. DNA of the CDR3: TGTGCCAGCAGGTCCGGCCCGGGGCGCGGGGGCCGGGGCCCAGATACCCAGTATTTC.

The chain combines TRBV7-8 with TRBJ2-6, with 10 nucleotides matching TRBD1. The CDR3 covers 16 residues. Trimming cost V 5 bases and J 4 bases; bases outside gene matches: 5. The germline V gene has CDR1 SGHVS and CDR2 FQNEAQ. CDR3 amino acids: CASSPGQGRGANVLTF. CDR3 bases: TGTGCCAGCAGCCCGGGACAGGGGAGAGGGGCCAACGTCCTGACTTTC.

Remarks on this clonotype: This CDR3 fails to terminate in the conserved phenylalanine or tryptophan, so it likely reflects a read error. The limits of the CDR3 on the DNA are not certain, so only TCRdb's listed CDR3 is given. V is TRBV6-1 and J is TRBJ2-5; TRBD2, as called in the table, went unchecked against the DNA. Germline V gene lookup returns CDR1 MNHNS and CDR2 SASEGT. The CDR3 is 12 amino acids long, termini counted. CDR3 in amino acids: CASSGLTTSQYL.

As regards this clonotype: Relative to the germline gene, one junction end is altered; a read error may explain this. The chain couples TRBV6-1 to TRBJ2-3; D is possibly TRBD1 or TRBD2 (6 bases each). There are 16 residues in the CDR3. The germline V gene encodes CDR1 MNHNS and CDR2 SASEGT. Written as DNA, the CDR3 is TGTGCCAGCGGGGGGTCTGGGGGCCCTGGCCCAGAGACCCAGTATTTC. Protein sequence: CASGGSGGPGPETQYF.

This clonotype was counted at least ten times. This chain links TRBV7-2 with TRBJ2-2; D may be TRBD2 (6 bases). Germline CDR1 and CDR2: SGHTA and FQGNSA. The CDR3 is 15 amino acids. Trimming removed 4 bases from V and 2 bases from J, with 11 bases in between. The CDR3 DNA sequence: TGTGCCAGCAGCTCCGGGACTGGTAACACCGGGGAGCTGTTTTTT. It encodes CASSSGTGNTGELFF. Combining the CDR3 with reference TRBV7-2 and TRBJ2-2 gives the whole variable domain GAGVSQSPSNKVTEKGKDVELRCDPISGHTALYWYRQSLGQGLEFLIYFQGNSAPDKSGLPSDRFSAERTGGSVSTLTIQRTQQEDSAVYLCASSSGTGNTGELFFGEGSRLTVL.

The genes are TRBV6-5 and TRBJ2-1; 7 bases are shared with TRBD1. The DNA end favors TRBJ2-7, so the J call may be wrong. The CDR3 has 16 residues. Per germline, CDR1 MNHEY and CDR2 SVGAGI. CDR3 in amino acids: CASSYSKGGFVNEQYF. In DNA form, the CDR3 reads TGTGCCAGCAGTTACTCGAAAGGGGGCTTCGTAAACGAGCAGTACTTC.

Of note for this clonotype: Without the conserved terminal phenylalanine or tryptophan, this CDR3 likely stems from a read error. The DNA is left out, because the CDR3 cannot be placed on it with certainty; the CDR3 is given as TCRdb lists it. The rearrangement links TRBV5-1 to TRBJ2-3; no check of the table's D call, TRBD2, against the DNA was made. The CDR3 length equals 15 residues, ends included. Germline-derived CDR1 and CDR2 are SGHRS and YFSETQ. CDR3 in amino acids: CASSLIAGAEETQYL.

This clonotype was detected many times. This rearrangement joins TRBV12-2 to TRBJ1-6; the table's D call of TRBD1 was not tested on the DNA. TRBV12-2 is labeled a pseudogene. This CDR3 has 17 amino acids. Here the CDR3 DNA reads TGTGCAAGTCGCATACTAAGCCGGACAGGGTTAAATTCACCCCTCCACTTT. Translated, it gives CASRILSRTGLNSPLHF.

This clonotype is deemed medium-sized. J is TRBJ2-4 and V is TRBV7-2; TRBD2 matches at 10 bases. Germline V gene sequence: CDR1 SGHTA, CDR2 FQGNSA. The CDR3 contains 14 residues. The V segment lost 5 bases and the J segment 6 bases; nucleotides outside the gene matches: 4. The CDR3 DNA reads as TGTGCCAGCAGCACCGGACTAGCGGTAAACATTCAGTACTTC. Protein product: CASSTGLAVNIQYF.

By share of the sample, this clonotype is medium-sized (0.01 to 0.1%). The V and J genes are TRBV12-3 or TRBV12-4 and TRBJ1-5; the match to TRBD1 covers 8 bases. The ends lost 0 bases at V and 6 bases at J; junction bases unmatched: 7. This CDR3 region has 16 residues. The CDR3 region has the DNA TGTGCCAGCAGTTTAGCGATTACAGGGGGTGCTCAGCCCCAGCATTTT. This translates into CASSLAITGGAQPQHF.

The chain is built from TRBV12-3 or TRBV12-4 and TRBJ2-5, with D perhaps being TRBD1 or TRBD2 (6 bases each). Trimming pared 6 bases from V and 1 base from J, leaving 18 bases between. The CDR3 has 16 residues. Here the CDR3 reads CASSPPGGRGQETQYF. CDR3 nucleotides: TGTGCCAGCAGCCCCCCCGGGGGCCGTGGCCAAGAGACCCAGTACTTC.

V is TRBV6-2 or TRBV6-3 and J is TRBJ1-6; TRBD1 might be the D (6 bases). CDR3 length: 14 residues. V was clipped by 6 bases and J by 6 bases, with 12 bases between them. CDR1 is MNHEY, CDR2 SVGEGT, per germline. As DNA, the CDR3 is TGTGCCAGCAGAAACGGACAGTCTAATTCACCCCTCCACTTT. This translates into CASRNGQSNSPLHF.

This rearrangement joins TRBV12-3 or TRBV12-4 to TRBJ2-2; no definite D call. This CDR3 is 15 amino acids long. V lost 2 bases and J lost 4, with 11 bases in between. The CDR3 is CASSLIPGPTGELFF. The CDR3 nucleotides are TGTGCCAGCAGTTTAATCCCGGGTCCCACCGGGGAGCTGTTTTTT.

This clonotype has ten or more counts. The V and J genes are TRBV5-4 and TRBJ2-6, with TRBD1 identical over 7 bases. Trimming took 3 bases from V and 0 from J; bases not matched to a gene: 3. This CDR3 contains 16 residues. Germline loops: CDR1 SGHNT, CDR2 YYREEE (reference sequence). The CDR3 is CASSSWDSSGANVLTF. In DNA, the CDR3 is TGTGCCAGCAGCTCATGGGACAGCTCTGGGGCCAACGTCCTGACTTTC.

This clonotype is medium-sized. The chain links TRBV7-2 to TRBJ2-5; tentatively, D is TRBD1 (5 bases). The CDR3 totals 13 residues. Germline V gene data show CDR1 as SGHTA and CDR2 as FQGNSA. V lost 4 bases, J lost 0 bases, and 6 bases lay in between. Written as DNA, the CDR3 is TGTGCCAGCAGCTCAGGGTACCAAGAGACCCAGTACTTC. It translates to CASSSGYQETQYF.

The rearrangement uses TRBV7-9 and TRBJ2-7; TRBD1 aligns across 10 bases. V dropped 5 bases and J dropped 5; count of bases not matched to a gene: 9. This CDR3 spans 15 amino acids. The V gene's germline CDR1 is SEHNR and CDR2 FQNEAQ (reference sequence). The CDR3 loop reads CASSPRQGALHEQYF. As DNA, the CDR3 is TGTGCCAGCAGCCCGAGACAGGGGGCTTTACACGAGCAGTACTTC.

This clonotype was counted many times. The chain recombines TRBV6-1 with TRBJ1-5; D possibly corresponds to TRBD1 (5 bases). V was clipped by 5 bases and J by 5 bases, with 25 bases between them. Germline lookup yields CDR1 MNHNS and CDR2 SASEGT. The length of the CDR3 is 18 residues. This chain's CDR3 is CASSRDQVGGKSDQPQHF. DNA for the CDR3: TGTGCCAGCAGTAGGGATCAGGTTGGGGGGAAGTCGGATCAGCCCCAGCATTTT.

This clonotype was counted at least ten times. This chain links TRBV7-9 with TRBJ1-3; D gene ambiguous. V was trimmed by 3 bases and J by 0 bases, leaving 3 bases between them. Germline-derived CDR1 and CDR2 are SEHNR and FQNEAQ (reference sequence). The CDR3 extends over 13 amino acids. The CDR3: CASSFDSGNTIYF. Written as DNA, the CDR3 is TGTGCCAGCAGCTTCGACTCTGGAAACACCATATATTTT.